What follows are 14 T cell receptor beta chains derived from one specimen sequenced in a study of tissue T cells after allogeneic stem cell transplantation. Data came from immunoSEQ multiplex PCR; TCRdb stores just in-frame clones and leaves some out. The data hold roughly 6,600 clones, with approximately 51% observed a single time. The time point was: mouse harvest day 7 after allogeneic transplant. Tail vein injection delivered 10^7 T-cell-depleted bone marrow cells and 10^6 splenic CD5+ T cells. Sequenced input: lymph node tissue. These receptors were taken from a female BALB/c mouse given C57BL/6 T cells with graft-versus-host disease after an allogeneic hematopoietic cell transplant.

For this clone: Mouse germline and gene names are used. Coverage ceases 1 residue before the CDR3 finishes, and the germline J gene fills in the end. This chain uses TRBV26 with TRBJ1-4, with 7 bases that match TRBD1. The CDR3 is 14 amino acids. The V and J ends lost 5 bases and 0 bases, in that order; junction bases with no gene match: 0. CDR1 and CDR2 (germline): KGHPV, FQNQEV (reference sequence). The DNA read from the CDR3 is TGTGCCAGCAGTACAGGGGTTTCCAACGAAAGATTATTT. Protein product: CASSTGVSNERLF. The complete CDR3 sequence is CASSTGVSNERLFF.

Regarding this clone: Mouse gene names and germline throughout. The read finishes 1 residue shy of the CDR3 end, and the germline J gene is used to complete it. The chain uses TRBV12-2 and TRBJ1-1, with a weak D call TRBD1 (5 bases). The length of the CDR3 is 13 residues. Looked up from germline, CDR1 is SGHLS and CDR2 is HYDKME. The V end was cut by 2 bases, the J end by 0 bases, with 6 bases between. The sequenced CDR3 bases are TGTGCCAGCTCTCCGGGACAGAACACAGAAGTCTTC. Translating it yields CASSPGQNTEVF. The CDR3 reads in full as CASSPGQNTEVFF.

On this clone: The listed genes are named as in mouse. Read sequence stops 1 residue before the CDR3 end, and the germline J gene provides the missing end. This sequence joins TRBV26 and TRBJ2-7; D call uncertain. From germline, CDR1 is KGHPV and CDR2 FQNQEV (reference sequence). The V end lost 6 bases, the J end lost 7 bases, and 10 bases lay between the germline ends. The CDR3 is 11 amino acids. CDR3 sequence: CASSRDGEQYF. The sequenced part of the CDR3 DNA is TGTGCCAGCAGCCGGGATGGGGAACAGTAC.

This clone was counted a few times. Gene names are the mouse ones. The read ends 1 residue shy of where the CDR3 ends; the end is completed using the germline J gene. The chain couples TRBV26 to TRBJ1-4; TRBD1 matches 9 bases. V trimming: 4 bases; J trimming: 3 bases; junction bases outside the gene matches: 6. Germline V gene lookup returns CDR1 KGHPV and CDR2 FQNQEV (reference sequence). CDR3 size: 16 residues. The DNA read from the CDR3 is TGTGCCAGCAGTCCTCACAGGGGGCGTACCAACGAAAGATTATTT. Translation: CASSPHRGRTNERLF. The whole CDR3 region reads CASSPHRGRTNERLFF.

On this clone: The gene names given are mouse names. Read sequence stops 1 residue before the CDR3 end, and the germline J gene provides the missing end. The chain is built from TRBV1 and TRBJ2-1; the D gene is possibly TRBD2 (6 bases). Per the germline V gene, CDR1 is NSQYPW and CDR2 is LRSPGD (reference sequence). The CDR3 spans 14 residues. V dropped 4 bases and J dropped 0 bases, with 7 bases sitting between them. CDR3 loop: CTCSGDYNYAEQFF. The sequenced CDR3 bases are TGCACCTGCAGTGGGGACTATAACTATGCTGAGCAGTTC.

A word on this clone: Gene names are mouse gene names. The read stops 1 residue short of the end of the CDR3; the missing end is completed from the germline J gene. The V gene is TRBV16, the J gene TRBJ1-1, with D possibly TRBD1 on 5 matching bases. V gave up 2 bases and J gave up 4 bases, with 8 bases separating them. There are 13 residues in the CDR3. Germline loops: CDR1 SGHSA, CDR2 FRNQAP. The CDR3 sequence: CASSLSGSTEVFF. The DNA read from the CDR3 is TGTGCAAGCAGCTTATCAGGGAGCACAGAAGTCTTC.

Turning to this clone: Gene names denote mouse genes. The sequenced CDR3 bases are TGTGCCAGCTCTTCCGGCAGGGGGGAAGACACCCAGTAC. Translating gives CASSSGRGEDTQY. From start to end, the CDR3 is CASSSGRGEDTQYF. This chain links TRBV12-1 with TRBJ2-5; TRBD1 is a possible D gene (7 bases). The read finishes 1 residue shy of the CDR3 end, and the germline J gene is used to complete it. Germline V CDR1 and CDR2: SGHSN, HYEKVE. The CDR3 consists of 14 residues. The V end lost 3 bases, the J end lost 4 bases, and 13 bases lay between the germline ends.

About this clone itself: Gene names are mouse gene names. The missing CDR3 end, 1 residue past where the read stops, is filled in from the germline J gene. The chain is built from TRBV26 and TRBJ1-4; D is unclear. The CDR3 spans 12 residues. Per the germline V gene, CDR1 is KGHPV and CDR2 is FQNQEV (reference sequence). The V end lost 7 bases, the J end lost 4 bases, and 7 bases lay between the germline ends. CDR3 bases read: TGTGCCAGCACACAGATCAACGAAAGATTATTT. It translates to CASTQINERLF. In full, the CDR3 is CASTQINERLFF.

In the case of this clone: Germline and genes: mouse. The CDR3 is cut off 1 residue early in the read; its end comes from the germline J gene. The rearrangement uses TRBV2 and TRBJ1-1; D is unresolved. This CDR3 has 13 amino acids. Deletions cut 0 bases from V and 0 bases from J, with 2 bases between. Germline CDR1 LGHNA, CDR2 YSYQKL. CDR3 sequence reads: CASSQEANTEVFF. Incomplete CDR3 DNA: TGTGCCAGCAGCCAAGAAGCAAACACAGAAGTCTTC.

This clone is large. Gene names are mouse gene names. The CDR3 is cut off 1 residue early in the read; its end comes from the germline J gene. The V and J genes are TRBV19 and TRBJ2-1, with 9 bases matching TRBD2. The CDR3 spans 15 residues. Germline V gives CDR1 FNHDT, CDR2 SITEND (reference sequence). V lost 4 bases to trimming and J lost 0 bases; unmatched junction nucleotides: 2. CDR3: CASSRTGVNYAEQFF. CDR3 DNA, as far as it was read: TGTGCCAGCAGTCGGACTGGGGTTAACTATGCTGAGCAGTTC.

Comment on this clone: Gene names are mouse gene names. Read data end 1 residue before the CDR3 end; the end is taken from the germline J gene. The chain has TRBV2 and TRBJ2-7; D gene uncertain. Germline CDR1 LGHNA, CDR2 YSYQKL. Deletions cut 0 bases from V and 0 bases from J, with 3 bases between. The CDR3 runs 13 residues. CDR3 protein: CASSQDSSYEQYF. The covered CDR3 bases are TGTGCCAGCAGCCAAGACAGCTCCTATGAACAGTAC.

On this clone: Germline and genes: mouse. The read stops 1 residue short of the end of the CDR3; the missing end is completed from the germline J gene. The same CDR3 can be traced to other DNA sequences in this sample. This rearrangement joins TRBV3 to TRBJ2-4; D remains unclear. Looked up from germline, CDR1 is SNHLY and CDR2 is FYNGKV (reference sequence). CDR3 length: 13 residues. The V end was cut by 5 bases, the J end by 0 bases, with 6 bases between. This CDR3 reads CASSPTSQNTLYF. The sequenced CDR3 bases are TGTGCCAGCAGCCCGACTAGTCAAAACACCTTGTAC.

A word on this clone: Genes and germline are mouse. The observed sequence ends 1 residue before the CDR3 terminus, with the missing tail filled in from the germline J gene. The rearrangement joins TRBV26 to TRBJ1-4, with D unresolved. CDR1 KGHPV and CDR2 FQNQEV come from the germline V gene (reference sequence). Trimming stripped 6 bases from V and 5 bases from J, with 7 bases between. This CDR3 region has 12 residues. The CDR3 DNA, read in part, is TGTGCCAGCAGGGCCAGAAACGAAAGATTATTT. Translation: CASRARNERLF. The entire CDR3 protein reads CASRARNERLFF.

As concerns this clone: Each gene name is a mouse one. The sequence runs out 1 residue before the end of the CDR3; the remainder is reconstructed from the germline J gene. The gene calls are TRBV19 and TRBJ2-7; 8 bases match TRBD2. V trimming: 0 bases; J trimming: 4 bases; junction bases outside the gene matches: 3. CDR3 size: 14 residues. The germline V gene has CDR1 FNHDT and CDR2 SITEND (reference sequence). The covered CDR3 bases are TGTGCCAGCAGTATAGGACCTGGGGGGTATGAACAGTAC. It encodes CASSIGPGGYEQY. The whole CDR3 sequence is CASSIGPGGYEQYF.